This T cell receptor (beta chain) was obtained from a study of cytomegalovirus exposure and HLA in healthy donors. The PCR used 60 Vbeta and 13 Jbeta primers. Generated by immunoSEQ multiplex PCR, the TCRdb table keeps only in-frame clones and is missing some. Among 95,000 to 100,000 clones listed, about 75% were seen once. Trimming stripped 1 base from V and 5 bases from J, with 9 bases between. The germline gives CDR1 SGHVS, CDR2 FQNEAQ. This CDR3 region has 14 residues. This clone has more than one count but fewer than ten. Its matching antigen is unknown. Overall study findings and caveats: A few CMV-associated chains proved CMV antigen-specific in vitro. Later genetic work tied a missense DCLRE1C variant to beta-chain V and J trimming. When a later analysis was performed, an Asian-associated ancestry cluster reportedly had fewer N-insertions than the roughly 640-donor mean.

The receptor was isolated from a man aged 35 to 55 in good health and CMV-seropositive. The rearrangement joins TRBV7-8 to TRBJ2-1; maybe TRBD1 (6 bases). Sequencing input: PBMCs. CDR3 region: CASSLGTANNEQFF. As DNA, the CDR3 is TGTGCCAGCAGCTTAGGGACAGCCAACAATGAGCAGTTCTTC. The entire variable domain, with the rest obtained from reference TRBV7-8 and TRBJ2-1, is as follows: GAGVSQSPRYKVAKRGQDVALRCDPISGHVSLFWYQQALGQGPEFLTYFQNEAQLDKSGLPSDRFFAERPEGSVSTLKIQRTQQEDSAVYLCASSLGTANNEQFFGPGTRLTVL.